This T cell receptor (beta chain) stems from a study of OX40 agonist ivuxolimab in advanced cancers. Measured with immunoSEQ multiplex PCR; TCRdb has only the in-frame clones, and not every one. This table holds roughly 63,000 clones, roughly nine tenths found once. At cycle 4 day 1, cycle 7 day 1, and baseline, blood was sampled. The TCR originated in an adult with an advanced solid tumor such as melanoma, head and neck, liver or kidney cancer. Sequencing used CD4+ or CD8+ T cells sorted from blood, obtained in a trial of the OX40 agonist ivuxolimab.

The CDR3 DNA sequence: TGTGCCAGTAGTATAGCGGCGGGCGGCGAGCAGTACTTC. Translated: CASSIAAGGEQYF. The V gene is TRBV19, the J gene TRBJ2-7; possible D gene TRBD2, 5 bases. The CDR3 consists of 13 residues. CDR1 and CDR2 from the germline V gene are LNHDA and SQIVND (reference sequence). The V gene lost 1 base and the J gene lost 6 bases, with 10 bases spanning the gap.